One sample yielded the 29 T cell receptor beta chains listed below, sequenced in a study of blood T cell repertoires in COVID-19. Repertoires were generated with immunoSEQ multiplex PCR, while TCRdb's copy carries only in-frame clones and drops some. The sample consists of about 97,000 clones, 87% of them appearing once. Sequencing used peripheral blood. The receptors here all came from a woman in her fifties or sixties with COVID-19, enrolled during active disease.

The gene calls are TRBV6-6 and TRBJ2-2; 15 nucleotides agree with TRBD2. J was trimmed by 5 bases and V by 5 bases; bases with no gene match: 3. CDR1 and CDR2 from the germline V gene are MNHNY and SVGAGI (reference sequence). This CDR3 is 16 amino acids long. For the CDR3, the DNA is TGTGCCAGCAGTGCCGGGACTAGCGGGGGGACCGGGGAGCTGTTTTTT. Its protein product is CASSAGTSGGTGELFF.

The chain is built from TRBV15 and TRBJ1-5, with 9 nucleotides matching TRBD1. The CDR3 contains 14 residues. From germline, CDR1 is LNHNV and CDR2 YYDKDF (reference sequence). V gave up 4 bases and J gave up 5 bases; unmatched junction bases: 3. The CDR3 protein is CATSTGQGYQPQHF. CDR3 sequence (DNA): TGTGCCACCAGCACCGGACAGGGGTATCAGCCCCAGCATTTT.

The V and J genes are TRBV6-5 and TRBJ2-4; 13 bases map to TRBD2. J gave up 5 bases and V 7 bases, and 5 bases lay outside the gene matches. Per the germline V gene, CDR1 is MNHEY and CDR2 is SVGAGI. The CDR3 contains 15 residues. CDR3 sequence: CASTAGLAGENIQYF. The DNA of the CDR3 is TGTGCCAGCACTGCCGGACTAGCGGGGGAAAACATTCAGTACTTC.

The chain employs TRBV20-1 and TRBJ2-1; D gene uncertain. CDR3 length equals 8 residues. Germline CDR1 DFQATT, CDR2 SNEGSKA (reference sequence). V lost 8 bases and J lost 7, with 3 bases in between. The CDR3 DNA reads TGCAGTCCAAATGAGCAGTTCTTC. Its protein product is CSPNEQFF.

The chain carries TRBV5-1 and TRBJ2-7; D call uncertain. The CDR3 has 14 residues. Germline-derived CDR1 and CDR2 are SGHRS and YFSETQ. Trimming shortened V by 4 bases and J by 1 base, and 12 bases separated the two germline ends. As DNA, the CDR3 is TGCGCCAGCAGCGAGGAAGCTCTTTCCTACGAGCAGTACTTC. Protein product: CASSEEALSYEQYF.

The chain couples TRBV30 to TRBJ2-3; a weak D match, TRBD2 (6 bases). Trimming cost V 2 bases and J 5 bases, with 14 bases left between them. The germline CDR1 and CDR2 sequences are GTSNPN and SVGIG (reference sequence). The CDR3 has 14 amino acids. CDR3 sequence reads: CAWSSKGRGDTQYF. As DNA, the CDR3 is TGTGCCTGGAGTTCCAAGGGGCGGGGAGATACGCAGTATTTT.

The V call is TRBV2, the J call TRBJ2-3; 9 nucleotides agree with TRBD2. Germline lookup yields CDR1 SNHLY and CDR2 FYNNEI. V shed 3 bases and J 10 bases; nucleotides not matched to a gene: 14. The CDR3 is made up of 16 amino acids. The CDR3 loop is CASSEASGVRGRAQYF. As DNA, the CDR3 is TGTGCCAGCAGTGAGGCTAGCGGGGTACGCGGCAGAGCGCAGTATTTT.

The chain joins TRBV2 to TRBJ2-3; 7 positions agree with TRBD1. J was trimmed by 1 base and V by 6 bases; bases with no gene match: 4. Germline V gene lookup returns CDR1 SNHLY and CDR2 FYNNEI. The CDR3 runs 14 residues. CDR3 region: CASRTGMGTDTQYF. The DNA for the CDR3 is TGTGCCAGCAGGACAGGGATGGGCACAGATACGCAGTATTTT.

The chain recombines TRBV11-2 with TRBJ1-1, with a possible D match to TRBD1 (5 bases). The ends were cut back, 7 bases at V and 7 bases at J, with 10 bases in the middle. Germline V lookup: CDR1 SGHAT, CDR2 FQNNGV. This CDR3 spans 11 amino acids. CDR3 coding DNA: TGTGCCAGCACCCTACAGGATGAAGCTTTCTTT. Translation gives CASTLQDEAFF.

The chain is built from TRBV6-4 and TRBJ1-3; 8 positions agree with TRBD1. This CDR3 spans 15 amino acids. V lost 2 bases and J lost 4; bases outside the gene matches: 4. CDR1 is MRHNA, CDR2 SNTAGT, per germline. The DNA for the CDR3 is TGTGCCAGCAGTGACCGGACAGGGCAGGGAAACACCATATATTTT. Amino acid sequence: CASSDRTGQGNTIYF.

DNA of the CDR3: TGTGCCAGCAGCCAAGCTGAATCGGGGGGCCCGTTTTCCGGGGAGCTGTTTTTT. It codes for CASSQAESGGPFSGELFF. This chain uses TRBV3-1 (or the pseudogene TRBV3-2) with TRBJ2-2; a possible D gene is TRBD2 (7 bases). CDR1 is LGHDT and CDR2 is YNNKEL in the germline V gene (reference sequence). V was trimmed by 1 base and J by 6 bases, leaving 21 bases between them. CDR3 length equals 18 residues.

This chain joins TRBV2 and TRBJ1-4; the D is unclear. CDR1 is SNHLY and CDR2 is FYNNEI in the germline V gene. V lost 9 bases and J 3 bases, leaving 11 bases between the germline ends. The CDR3 has 13 residues. CDR3 residues: CASLLVANEKLFF. CDR3 sequence (DNA): TGTGCCAGTCTTCTCGTAGCTAATGAAAAACTGTTTTTT.

The V gene is TRBV28, the J gene TRBJ1-4; no clear D. The germline V gene has CDR1 MDHEN and CDR2 SYDVKM. Trimming took 7 bases from V and 2 from J, leaving 11 bases between them. The CDR3 runs 14 residues. CDR3 loop: CASTPGRTNEKLFF. CDR3 coding DNA: TGTGCCAGCACCCCGGGTCGGACTAATGAAAAACTGTTTTTT.

The chain employs TRBV5-1 and TRBJ1-6; D perhaps matches TRBD1 (5 bases). The CDR3 extends over 13 amino acids. Germline assignment: CDR1 SGHRS and CDR2 YFSETQ. With 6 bases removed from V and 5 bases from J, the gap between germline ends came to 9 bases. CDR3 DNA sequence: TGCGCCAGCAAGGGGAAGGATAATTCACCCCTCCACTTT. Translated, it gives CASKGKDNSPLHF.

The chain links TRBV3-1 (or the pseudogene TRBV3-2) to TRBJ1-2, with 9 bases aligning to TRBD1. Germline lookup yields CDR1 LGHDT and CDR2 YNNKEL (reference sequence). The CDR3 is made up of 14 amino acids. V lost 1 base to trimming and J lost 4 bases; unmatched junction nucleotides: 1. The CDR3 region is CASSQGGQGYGYTF. The CDR3 nucleotides are TGTGCCAGCAGCCAAGGGGGACAGGGCTATGGCTACACCTTC.

The chain joins TRBV6-5 to TRBJ2-7; 8 bases match TRBD1. Trimming removed 6 bases from V and 1 base from J; junction bases left unmatched: 5. CDR3 size: 14 residues. Germline-derived CDR1 and CDR2 are MNHEY and SVGAGI. The CDR3 region is CASSRRDRSYEQYF. The CDR3 DNA reads as TGTGCCAGCAGCAGAAGGGACAGGTCCTACGAGCAGTACTTC.

The rearrangement joins TRBV5-1 to TRBJ2-5, with 9 bases aligning to TRBD1. V was clipped by 0 bases and J by 3 bases; unmatched bases: 3. CDR1 and CDR2 (germline): SGHRS, YFSETQ. The CDR3 has 15 residues. The CDR3 region has the DNA TGCGCCAGCAGCTTGGATTGGACAGGGGAAGAGACCCAGTACTTC. Translated: CASSLDWTGEETQYF.

V and J are TRBV19 and TRBJ2-1; 8 nucleotides match TRBD1. The V and J ends lost 1 base and 7 bases, in that order; junction bases with no gene match: 12. CDR3 size: 17 residues. Germline CDR1 and CDR2: LNHDA and SQIVND (reference sequence). This CDR3 reads CASSIGTTGGVGNEQFF. In nucleotides, the CDR3 is TGTGCCAGTAGTATAGGGACAACAGGGGGAGTTGGGAATGAGCAGTTCTTC.

The V call is TRBV19, the J call TRBJ2-5; a weak D match, TRBD2 (6 bases). Trimming removed 10 bases from V and 6 bases from J, with 18 bases in between. The CDR3 sequence is 13 residues long. Germline-derived CDR1 and CDR2 are LNHDA and SQIVND (reference sequence). CDR3 sequence: CATRVGGGQTQYF. The CDR3 DNA reads as TGTGCCACTAGAGTGGGGGGTGGGCAGACCCAGTACTTC.

The chain recombines TRBV13 with TRBJ1-1; possibly TRBD1 for D (5 bases). Looked up from germline, CDR1 is PRHDT and CDR2 is FYEKMQ (reference sequence). The ends were cut back, 5 bases at V and 3 bases at J, with 10 bases in the middle. The CDR3 totals 13 residues. The DNA of the CDR3 is TGTGCCAGCAGCACGGGGGGGGACACTGAAGCTTTCTTT. Its translation: CASSTGGDTEAFF.

The chain recombines TRBV6-2 or TRBV6-3 with TRBJ2-2; the D gene is possibly TRBD2 (7 bases). This CDR3 comprises 15 residues. Germline V gene sequence: CDR1 MNHEY, CDR2 SVGEGT. Trimming took 5 bases from V and 5 from J, leaving 15 bases between them. CDR3 DNA: TGTGCCAGCAGTCCCCGGGGAGGGGGGACCGGGGAGCTGTTTTTT. It translates to CASSPRGGGTGELFF.

The chain recombines TRBV6-4 with TRBJ2-1; 12 nucleotides match TRBD2. Germline CDR1 reads MRHNA; CDR2 reads SNTAGT. The trim removed 3 bases at V and 7 bases at J, leaving 7 bases unmatched. The CDR3 runs to 16 residues. The CDR3 bases are TGTGCCAGCAGTGATTACCCTGGGACTAGCGGGAATGAGCAGTTCTTC. Protein product: CASSDYPGTSGNEQFF.

CDR3 DNA: TGTGCCAGCAGCTCCTGGGACAGGGGGCCCGGGGAGCTGTTTTTT. This encodes CASSSWDRGPGELFF. The genes are TRBV7-6 and TRBJ2-2; TRBD1 matches at 12 bases. The CDR3 contains 15 residues. The V gene end was trimmed by 4 bases and the J gene end by 6 bases; junction bases not matched to a gene: 3. The germline gives CDR1 SGHVS, CDR2 FNYEAQ.

The chain links TRBV27 to TRBJ2-7; tentatively, D is TRBD2 (6 bases). V lost 4 bases and J lost 4, with 17 bases in between. The CDR3 sequence is 15 residues long. Germline V gives CDR1 MNHEY, CDR2 SMNVEV (reference sequence). The CDR3 DNA follows: TGTGCCAGCAGTTCTCGACTAGGGAGCCTATACGAGCAGTACTTC. Amino acid sequence: CASSSRLGSLYEQYF.

V is TRBV9 and J is TRBJ2-1, with 9 bases fitting TRBD2. V was pared by 0 bases and J by 7 bases, with 5 bases of the junction left unmatched. The germline CDR1 and CDR2 sequences are SGDLS and YYNGEE. The CDR3 is 15 amino acids. CDR3 region: CASSVGGGGVNEQFF. The CDR3 DNA reads TGTGCCAGCAGCGTAGGCGGGGGGGGCGTTAATGAGCAGTTCTTC.

J is TRBJ1-1 and V is TRBV6-5; perhaps TRBD1 as D (5 bases). The CDR3 sequence is 14 residues long. The V end lost 0 bases, the J end lost 5 bases, and 10 bases lay between the germline ends. CDR1 and CDR2 (germline): MNHEY, SVGAGI. CDR3 sequence: CASSYSTRGTEAFF. DNA for the CDR3: TGTGCCAGCAGTTACTCGACCCGGGGGACTGAAGCTTTCTTT.

The chain uses TRBV29-1 and TRBJ2-7; 7 positions agree with TRBD1. With V trimmed by 6 bases and J by 2 bases, 7 bases remained unmatched. CDR1 is SQVTM, CDR2 ANQGSEA, per germline. The CDR3 is 13 residues long. CDR3 protein: CSVGIQGAYEQYF. The CDR3, as DNA: TGCAGCGTAGGTATCCAGGGGGCCTACGAGCAGTACTTC.

The rearrangement joins TRBV18 to TRBJ2-1; 10 bases map to TRBD2. CDR3 size: 15 residues. In germline, CDR1 is KGHSH, CDR2 LQKENI. The V segment lost 6 bases and the J segment 5 bases; nucleotides outside the gene matches: 7. CDR3 DNA sequence: TGTGCCAGCTCTACCAGGAGCGGGGGGGACAATGAGCAGTTCTTC. Amino acids: CASSTRSGGDNEQFF. The entire variable domain, with the rest obtained from reference TRBV18 and TRBJ2-1, is as follows: NAGVMQNPRHLVRRRGQEARLRCSPMKGHSHVYWYRQLPEEGLKFMVYLQKENIIDESGMPKERFSAEFPKEGPSILRIQQVVRGDSAAYFCASSTRSGGDNEQFFGPGTRLTVL.

The J gene is TRBJ2-3, the V gene TRBV21-1; the tabulated D call, TRBD2, remains unverified against the DNA. TRBV21-1 is an annotated pseudogene. The CDR3 is 16 amino acids. The CDR3 nucleotides read TGTGCCAGCAGCAACCCCCCGGGGGGGGACACAGATACGCAGTATTTT. It encodes CASSNPPGGDTDTQYF.